This record concerns one T cell receptor (beta chain) sequence. The data are from a study of Ad26.COV2.S vaccination and SARS-CoV-2 variants. Sequencing used immunoSEQ multiplex PCR; TCRdb keeps in-frame clones, though not all of them. The sample holds around 450,000 clones, roughly nine tenths seen once. Treatment: about 20 received Ad26.COV2.S at low or high dose, single or two shots; roughly five received placebo; per-sample allocation not given. It was on day 63 after the first vaccine or placebo injection that samples were taken. This material consisted of peripheral blood, taken in a trial of Ad26.COV2.S vaccine versus placebo. The receptor was derived from a person between 18 and 65 years old who received the Ad26.COV2.S COVID-19 vaccine or a placebo.

CDR3 in amino acids: CASSEWRGSTDTQYF. The DNA of the CDR3 is TGTGCCAGCAGTGAATGGAGGGGGAGCACAGATACGCAGTATTTT. The chain combines TRBV25-1 with TRBJ2-3, with D perhaps given as TRBD1 or TRBD2 (6 bases each). In germline, CDR1 is MGHDK, CDR2 SYGVNS. This CDR3 contains 15 residues. Trimming removed 1 base from V and 0 bases from J, with 8 bases in between.